The 25 T cell receptor beta chains below were found in one sample sequenced in a study of blood T cells in healthy people across ages. Primers used in a second PCR of roughly 6 to 11 cycles were a sample-barcoded 5' primer and a J-beta primer mix. TCRdb re-derived calls from the 5' RACE reads in MiXCR, one entry per CDR3 protein. The sample shows over a million distinct CDR3 sequences, 45% of them seen only once. The sequencing input was blood. The receptors derive from a woman aged 55 to 70 in good health.

The chain links TRBV7-9 to TRBJ2-7; D may be TRBD1 or TRBD2 (5 bases each). The CDR3 is 13 residues long. The V gene lost 9 bases and the J gene lost 3 bases, with 15 bases spanning the gap. Germline CDR1 reads SEHNR; CDR2 reads FQNEAQ (reference sequence). The CDR3: CARNGAKGYEQYF. The CDR3 DNA is TGTGCCAGGAACGGGGCTAAGGGCTACGAGCAGTACTTC.

V and J are TRBV27 and TRBJ2-3, with 10 positions matching TRBD2. CDR3 size: 17 residues. The germline CDR1 and CDR2 sequences are MNHEY and SMNVEV (reference sequence). V was pared by 3 bases and J by 8 bases, with 14 bases of the junction left unmatched. This chain's CDR3 is CASSLARSGRAAGTQYF. In DNA form, the CDR3 reads TGTGCCAGCAGTTTGGCTCGGAGCGGGAGGGCGGCGGGTACGCAGTATTTT.

V gene TRBV28 combines with J gene TRBJ2-7, with 8 bases that match TRBD1. With V trimmed by 4 bases and J by 3 bases, 5 bases remained unmatched. Germline lookup yields CDR1 MDHEN and CDR2 SYDVKM. This CDR3 region has 14 residues. DNA for the CDR3: TGTGCCAGCAGTTCGGACAGGGAATACTACGAGCAGTACTTC. This codes for CASSSDREYYEQYF.

This clonotype came up a few times. The gene calls are TRBV20-1 and TRBJ2-5; 11 nucleotides align to TRBD2. V was clipped by 3 bases and J by 3 bases; unmatched bases: 3. The CDR3 contains 14 residues. From germline, CDR1 is DFQATT and CDR2 SNEGSKA (reference sequence). The CDR3 here is CSASALAGEETQYF. DNA for the CDR3: TGCAGTGCTAGTGCACTAGCGGGGGAAGAGACCCAGTACTTC.

This clonotype has only a few counts. The gene calls are TRBV5-1 and TRBJ2-1, with TRBD2 matching 10 bases. After removal of 4 bases from V and 3 bases from J, the junction contained 7 bases not matched to a gene. The length of the CDR3 is 16 residues. The germline V gene encodes CDR1 SGHRS and CDR2 YFSETQ. CDR3 nucleotides: TGCGCCAGCAGCCCCCCGACTAGCGGGTTCTACAATGAGCAGTTCTTC. Protein product: CASSPPTSGFYNEQFF.

V is TRBV5-1 and J is TRBJ2-1, with 10 bases aligning to TRBD2. With the DNA end fitting TRBJ2-7 better, the J assignment may be wrong. Germline V gene data show CDR1 as SGHRS and CDR2 as YFSETQ. This CDR3 is 15 amino acids long. As DNA, the CDR3 is TGCGCCAGCGAACTAGCGGGACTGTCCTACAATGAGCAGTACTTC. Translating gives CASELAGLSYNEQYF.

This clonotype has ten or more counts. The chain has TRBV11-1 and TRBJ2-4; 12 bases are shared with TRBD2. Germline V lookup: CDR1 SGHAT, CDR2 FQDESV (reference sequence). Trimming cost V 5 bases and J 0 bases; bases outside gene matches: 5. There are 17 residues in the CDR3. For the CDR3, the DNA is TGTGCCAGCAGCACCACTAGCGGGAGGATAGCCAAAAACATTCAGTACTTC. Translating it yields CASSTTSGRIAKNIQYF.

The J gene is TRBJ2-1, the V gene TRBV5-1, with a weak D call TRBD2 (6 bases). The CDR3 consists of 15 residues. V was shortened by 6 bases and J by 2 bases, with 15 bases between the two germline ends. Germline CDR1 reads SGHRS; CDR2 reads YFSETQ. The CDR3 here is CASTSSGTTYNEQFF. CDR3 nucleotides: TGCGCCAGCACCAGTAGCGGAACTACCTACAATGAGCAGTTCTTC.

V gene TRBV4-1 combines with J gene TRBJ1-1; D remains ambiguous. Trimming shortened V by 4 bases and J by 2 bases, and 14 bases separated the two germline ends. CDR1 and CDR2 from the germline V gene are MGHRA and YSYEKL. The CDR3 spans 15 residues. CDR3 protein: CASSPTATTNTEAFF. The CDR3 nucleotides read TGCGCCAGCAGCCCGACCGCCACGACCAACACTGAAGCTTTCTTT.

This clonotype has only a few counts. The chain recombines TRBV5-6 with TRBJ2-5; no clear D gene. The V end was cut by 3 bases, the J end by 1 base, with 10 bases between. Germline V gene lookup returns CDR1 SGHDT and CDR2 YYEEEE. This CDR3 has 14 residues. CDR3 nucleotides: TGTGCCAGCAGCTGGGAAGGGATCCAAGAGACCCAGTACTTC. Its translation is CASSWEGIQETQYF.

As regards this clonotype: Since a much larger clone is just one base distant, this may be a read error. The gene calls are TRBV7-3 and TRBJ2-3; TRBD2 aligns across 10 bases. This CDR3 has 14 amino acids. Germline CDR1 and CDR2: SGHTA and FQGTGA. DNA for the CDR3: TGTGCCAGCAACTTAGCGGGAGGTGACAATACGCAGTATTTT. Translated: CASNLAGGDNTQYF.

The rearrangement uses TRBV12-3 or TRBV12-4 and TRBJ1-1, with D unclear. The V gene lost 3 bases and the J gene lost 0 bases, with 5 bases spanning the gap. The CDR3 sequence is 13 residues long. In DNA form, the CDR3 reads TGTGCCAGCAGTTTGAACGTGAACACTGAAGCTTTCTTT. Residues: CASSLNVNTEAFF.

The chain carries TRBV29-1 and TRBJ2-1; unclear D gene. Trimming left V 4 bases short and J 4 bases short, with 14 bases between. The CDR3 extends over 14 amino acids. CDR1 is SQVTM, CDR2 ANQGSEA, per germline. The CDR3 region has the DNA TGCAGCGTTGTGGCAACTACCATTTACAATGAGCAGTTCTTC. Residues: CSVVATTIYNEQFF.

V gene TRBV9 combines with J gene TRBJ1-1; no firm D call. CDR1 and CDR2 (germline): SGDLS, YYNGEE. V was pared by 0 bases and J by 10 bases, with 16 bases between. The CDR3 length is 14 residues. This chain's CDR3 is CASSVASGVSAAFF. The CDR3 DNA sequence: TGTGCCAGCAGCGTAGCTTCCGGGGTCTCTGCAGCTTTCTTT.

This chain uses TRBV15 with TRBJ2-7; 7 bases align to TRBD2. This CDR3 spans 15 amino acids. J lost 2 bases, V lost 2 bases, and 6 bases had no gene match. The germline V gene has CDR1 LNHNV and CDR2 YYDKDF (reference sequence). The CDR3 is CATSRLAVDTYEQYF. CDR3 coding DNA: TGTGCCACCAGCAGACTAGCGGTCGACACCTACGAGCAGTACTTC.

Many counts were recorded for this clonotype. V is TRBV3-1 and J is TRBJ2-7, with D perhaps given as TRBD1 or TRBD2 (5 bases each). This CDR3 region has 15 residues. Looked up from germline, CDR1 is LGHDT and CDR2 is YNNKEL (reference sequence). Trimming cost V 0 bases and J 7 bases, with 16 bases left between them. The DNA of the CDR3 is TGTGCCAGCAGCCAAGACGGGGCGAGACGGAGGGAGCAGTACTTC. Translated, it gives CASSQDGARRREQYF.

This clonotype was detected many times. The chain joins TRBV7-2 to TRBJ2-3; perhaps TRBD2 as D (6 bases). The germline CDR1 and CDR2 sequences are SGHTA and FQGNSA. The CDR3 sequence is 17 residues long. Trimming left V 8 bases short and J 4 bases short, with 25 bases between. In DNA form, the CDR3 reads TGTGCCAGCGGAGGCGGTTCGTTGGGGGGTCTCGCAGATACGCAGTATTTT. Translating gives CASGGGSLGGLADTQYF.

The chain links TRBV7-9 to TRBJ2-7; D possibly corresponds to TRBD1 (5 bases). Germline CDR1 and CDR2: SEHNR and FQNEAQ (reference sequence). The CDR3 runs to 12 residues. V lost 2 bases and J lost 6, with 8 bases in between. CDR3 nucleotides: TGTGCCAGCAGCTTACAGGACATCGAGCAGTACTTC. Its translation is CASSLQDIEQYF. The full variable domain, with the rest looked up from reference TRBV7-9 and TRBJ2-7, is DTGVSQNPRHKITKRGQNVTFRCDPISEHNRLYWYRQTLGQGPEFLTYFQNEAQLEKSRLLSDRFSAERPKGSFSTLEIQRTEQGDSAMYLCASSLQDIEQYFGPGTRLTVT.

The table lists this clonotype with a few counts. This chain uses TRBV6-5 with TRBJ1-2; D not resolved. Germline V CDR1 and CDR2: MNHEY, SVGAGI. The V end was cut by 4 bases, the J end by 0 bases, with 21 bases between. This CDR3 region has 18 residues. In DNA form, the CDR3 reads TGTGCCAGCAGTTTCTACCGGGCCCACACGAACCCTAACTATGGCTACACCTTC. It is translated as CASSFYRAHTNPNYGYTF.

This clonotype was observed a few times. The rearrangement links TRBV7-9 to TRBJ2-1, with 10 bases aligning to TRBD2. Germline loops: CDR1 SEHNR, CDR2 FQNEAQ (reference sequence). With 5 bases clipped from V and 10 bases from J, the junction kept 11 bases outside the gene matches. The CDR3 contains 15 residues. CDR3 protein: CASSQGTSAYAEQFF. CDR3 coding DNA: TGTGCCAGCAGCCAGGGGACTAGCGCCTACGCGGAGCAGTTCTTC.

This clonotype was found a few times. The genes are TRBV7-2 and TRBJ2-5; D is uncertain. Germline CDR1 SGHTA, CDR2 FQGNSA. The V gene lost 6 bases and the J gene lost 2 bases, with 13 bases spanning the gap. There are 14 residues in the CDR3. CDR3 coding DNA: TGTGCCAGCAGTCCAAGGGCCCGACAAGAGACCCAGTACTTC. It specifies CASSPRARQETQYF.

The sample holds a few counts of this clonotype. The chain employs TRBV29-1 and TRBJ2-5; D call uncertain. The CDR3 has 13 residues. CDR1 and CDR2 (germline): SQVTM, ANQGSEA. Trimming removed 3 bases at V and 3 bases at J, with 11 bases between. CDR3 amino acids: CSVDGRTKETQYF. In DNA, the CDR3 is TGCAGCGTTGATGGACGGACCAAAGAGACCCAGTACTTC.

This clonotype was seen a few times. This chain links TRBV29-1 with TRBJ2-3, with D possibly called TRBD1 or TRBD2 (5 bases each). Germline V gene sequence: CDR1 SQVTM, CDR2 ANQGSEA. The V end lost 5 bases, the J end lost 5 bases, and 14 bases lay between the germline ends. The CDR3 runs 13 residues. CDR3 amino acids: CSVTGPGGDTQYF. DNA of the CDR3: TGCAGCGTTACGGGGCCAGGAGGAGATACGCAGTATTTT.

This clonotype was picked up a small number of times. The rearrangement uses TRBV12-3 or TRBV12-4 and TRBJ2-7, with D perhaps TRBD1 (5 bases). The length of the CDR3 is 13 residues. V was pared by 4 bases and J by 3 bases, with 10 bases between. The CDR3 DNA reads as TGTGCCAGCAGTTCCCAGGGTTTCTACGAGCAGTACTTC. The encoded protein is CASSSQGFYEQYF.

J is TRBJ2-2 and V is TRBV11-1, with TRBD1 as a possible D gene (6 bases). This CDR3 is built from 15 residues. With 5 bases removed from V and 5 bases from J, the gap between germline ends came to 15 bases. Germline V gene lookup returns CDR1 SGHAT and CDR2 FQDESV (reference sequence). The CDR3 loop reads CASSARTAATGELFF. CDR3 DNA: TGTGCCAGCAGCGCCCGGACAGCCGCGACCGGGGAGCTGTTTTTT.